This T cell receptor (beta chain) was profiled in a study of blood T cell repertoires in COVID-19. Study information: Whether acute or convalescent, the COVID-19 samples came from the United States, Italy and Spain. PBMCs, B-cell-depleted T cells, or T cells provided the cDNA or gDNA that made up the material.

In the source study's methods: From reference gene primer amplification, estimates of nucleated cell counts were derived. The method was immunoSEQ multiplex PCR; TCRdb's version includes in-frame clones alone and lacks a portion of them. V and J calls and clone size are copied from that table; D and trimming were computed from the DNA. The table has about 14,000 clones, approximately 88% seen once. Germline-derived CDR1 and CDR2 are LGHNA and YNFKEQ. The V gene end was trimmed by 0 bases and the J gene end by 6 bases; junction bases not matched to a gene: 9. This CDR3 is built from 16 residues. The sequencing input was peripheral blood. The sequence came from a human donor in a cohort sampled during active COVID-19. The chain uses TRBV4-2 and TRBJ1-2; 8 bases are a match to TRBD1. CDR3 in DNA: TGTGCCAGCAGCCAAGATCTCCAGGGGGCGCTAAATGGCTACACCTTC. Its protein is CASSQDLQGALNGYTF.